This note documents a single T cell receptor beta chain sequence. This table comes from immunoSEQ multiplex PCR, and its TCRdb copy is limited to in-frame clones, with some not included. In the table there are 40,000 or so clones, about 90% of which are singletons. The germline V gene has CDR1 MGHDK and CDR2 SYGVNS. There are 15 residues in the CDR3. V lost 1 base and J lost 3; bases outside the gene matches: 3. These data are taken from a study of blood T cell repertoires in COVID-19. At the level of the study: Whether acute or convalescent, the COVID-19 samples came from the United States, Italy and Spain. T cells, B-cell-depleted T cells, or PBMCs provided the cDNA or gDNA that served as material.

Sequenced material: peripheral blood. The sequence was collected from a woman aged 25 to 45 in a cohort sampled during active COVID-19. The chain employs TRBV25-1 and TRBJ2-4; TRBD1 matches at 7 bases. CDR3: CASSEWGTDKNIQYF. The CDR3 DNA follows: TGTGCCAGCAGTGAATGGGGGACAGACAAAAACATTCAGTACTTC.